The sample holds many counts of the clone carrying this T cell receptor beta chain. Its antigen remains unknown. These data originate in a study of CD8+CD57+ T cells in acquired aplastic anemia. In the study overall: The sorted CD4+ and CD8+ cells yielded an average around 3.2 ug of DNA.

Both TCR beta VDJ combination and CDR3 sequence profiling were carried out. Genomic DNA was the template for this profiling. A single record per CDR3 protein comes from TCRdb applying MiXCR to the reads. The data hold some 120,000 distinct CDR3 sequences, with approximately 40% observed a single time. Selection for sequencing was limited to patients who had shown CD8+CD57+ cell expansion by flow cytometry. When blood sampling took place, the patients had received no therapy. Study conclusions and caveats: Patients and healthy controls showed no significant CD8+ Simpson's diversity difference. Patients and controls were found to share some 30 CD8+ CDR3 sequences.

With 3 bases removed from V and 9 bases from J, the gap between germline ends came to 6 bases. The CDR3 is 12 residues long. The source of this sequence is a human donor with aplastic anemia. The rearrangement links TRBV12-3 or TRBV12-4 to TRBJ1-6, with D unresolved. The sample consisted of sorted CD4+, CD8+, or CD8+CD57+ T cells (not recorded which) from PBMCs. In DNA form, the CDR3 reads TGTGCCAGCAGTTTTTGGGGTTCACCCCTCCACTTT. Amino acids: CASSFWGSPLHF.